This TCR beta chain came from a study of T-cell reconstitution after alpha-beta-depleted transplantation in children. Study findings and constraints: When one year had passed after transplant, most T-cell counts and diversity came from newly produced T cells.

Unique molecular identifiers were incorporated into the prepared TCRbeta library. MiXCR, applied by TCRdb to the PCR reads, yields one record per CDR3 protein. The top ten hold 35% to 40% of the sample, which has about 610,000 distinct CDR3 sequences, approximately 30% seen once. With respect to this clonotype: What it binds is not known.

CDR3 size: 14 residues. J lost 2 bases, V lost 3 bases, and 6 bases had no gene match. Germline loops: CDR1 GTSNPN, CDR2 SVGIG (reference sequence). The TCR sequence derives from a boy under three years old with Wiskott-Aldrich syndrome, due to receive a stem cell transplant. Source: PBMCs, taken before TCRalphabeta/CD19-depleted stem cell transplant. The rearrangement links TRBV30 to TRBJ2-7, with 8 bases identical to TRBD2. The CDR3 sequence: CAWSKAGVTYEQYF. CDR3 sequence (DNA): TGTGCCTGGAGCAAAGCGGGAGTCACCTACGAGCAGTACTTC.